The clone carrying this T cell receptor (beta chain) was detected only once. This sample is part of a study of blood T cell repertoires in COVID-19. Turning to the study itself: The United States, Italy and Spain supplied acute and convalescent COVID-19 samples.

The CDR3 is 15 residues long. Trimming pared 6 bases from V and 0 bases from J, leaving 9 bases between. The germline V gene has CDR1 MDHEN and CDR2 SYDVKM. Produced via immunoSEQ multiplex PCR; TCRdb's table is partial and in-frame only. The table has around 50,000 clones, 88% seen once. Source material: peripheral blood. This sequence joins TRBV28 and TRBJ2-6; possibly TRBD1 for D (5 bases). The sequence was obtained from a middle-aged man with active COVID-19. In nucleotides, the CDR3 is TGTGCCAGCAGCTCTGACAGCTCTGGGGCCAACGTCCTGACTTTC. Translating it yields CASSSDSSGANVLTF. Using reference TRBV28 and TRBJ2-6 for the parts outside the CDR3, the full variable domain is DVKVTQSSRYLVKRTGEKVFLECVQDMDHENMFWYRQDPGLGLRLIYFSYDVKMKEKGDIPEGYSVSREKKERFSLILESASTNQTSMYLCASSSDSSGANVLTFGAGSRLTVL.